This passage covers 13 T cell receptor beta chains from one sample sequenced in a study of blood T cell repertoires in COVID-19. Only in-frame clones appear in the TCRdb table, and some are missing; sequencing was by immunoSEQ multiplex PCR. The sample lists approximately 140,000 clones; roughly 85% were seen once. Sequenced material: peripheral blood. These receptors were obtained from a man aged 60 to 69 with acute or convalescent COVID-19.

This sequence joins TRBV28 and TRBJ1-5, with 7 positions matching TRBD1. This CDR3 has 16 residues. V lost 5 bases and J lost 0; bases outside the gene matches: 7. CDR1 and CDR2 from the germline V gene are MDHEN and SYDVKM. CDR3 DNA: TGTGCCAGCAGTGTCAGGGGGGCCTATAGCAATCAGCCCCAGCATTTT. This sequence encodes CASSVRGAYSNQPQHF.

This rearrangement joins TRBV5-4 to TRBJ1-3, with 11 nucleotides matching TRBD1. The junction had 5 bases not matched to a gene; V was cut back by 4 bases and J by 2 bases. The CDR3 loop spans 16 amino acids. CDR1 and CDR2 (germline): SGHNT, YYREEE (reference sequence). CDR3 bases: TGTGCCAGCAGCCCCGGACAGGGGGCAACTGGAAACACCATATATTTT. Translation: CASSPGQGATGNTIYF.

This chain uses TRBV14 with TRBJ2-1, with 12 bases aligning to TRBD2. J lost 8 bases, V lost 3 bases, and 5 bases had no gene match. CDR3 length: 15 amino acids. The germline gives CDR1 SGHDN, CDR2 FVKESK. The CDR3 is CASSQPSGRVYEQFF. The CDR3 DNA sequence: TGTGCCAGCAGCCAGCCTAGCGGGAGGGTATATGAGCAGTTCTTC.

The J gene is TRBJ1-1, the V gene TRBV7-3; maybe TRBD1 (5 bases). Between the trimmed V and J ends, which lost 8 bases and 9 bases, there was a span of 19 bases. CDR3 length equals 13 residues. The germline V gene encodes CDR1 SGHTA and CDR2 FQGTGA. The CDR3 DNA follows: TGTGCCAGCTCCCTGGGGGGAAGCGTCCAAGCTTTCTTT. Translating gives CASSLGGSVQAFF.

The chain uses TRBV27 and TRBJ1-2; 11 positions match TRBD1. The CDR3 consists of 14 residues. Germline loops: CDR1 MNHEY, CDR2 SMNVEV (reference sequence). J was trimmed by 7 bases and V by 6 bases; bases with no gene match: 7. CDR3 coding DNA: TGTGCCAGCAGCTACGGACAGGGGGCCGGTGGCTACACCTTC. Protein sequence: CASSYGQGAGGYTF.

The chain uses TRBV28 and TRBJ1-5, with a possible D match to TRBD1 (5 bases). Looked up from germline, CDR1 is MDHEN and CDR2 is SYDVKM. The CDR3 is 15 amino acids. The V end was cut by 2 bases, the J end by 4 bases, with 12 bases between. The CDR3 coding sequence is TGTGCCAGCAGTTTAGTAACAGGTGGGAATCAGCCCCAGCATTTT. Its translation is CASSLVTGGNQPQHF. Variable domain in full (rest from reference TRBV28 and TRBJ1-5): DVKVTQSSRYLVKRTGEKVFLECVQDMDHENMFWYRQDPGLGLRLIYFSYDVKMKEKGDIPEGYSVSREKKERFSLILESASTNQTSMYLCASSLVTGGNQPQHFGDGTRLSIL.

The rearrangement links TRBV9 to TRBJ2-3, with no clear D. This CDR3 has 14 residues. Trimming removed 0 bases from V and 5 bases from J, with 10 bases in between. Germline assignment: CDR1 SGDLS and CDR2 YYNGEE. CDR3 sequence (DNA): TGTGCCAGCAGCGTAGGGGTGGGCATAGATACGCAGTATTTT. Protein sequence: CASSVGVGIDTQYF. The whole variable domain, filled in from reference TRBV9 and TRBJ2-3, reads DSGVTQTPKHLITATGQRVTLRCSPRSGDLSVYWYQQSLDQGLQFLIQYYNGEERAKGNILERFSAQQFPDLHSELNLSSLELGDSALYFCASSVGVGIDTQYFGPGTRLTVL.

Concerning this clone: The same CDR3 can be traced to other DNA sequences in this sample. The chain links TRBV19 to TRBJ1-2, with a tentative D call TRBD1 (5 bases). The CDR3 is made up of 13 amino acids. Germline loops: CDR1 LNHDA, CDR2 SQIVND (reference sequence). Trimming removed 3 bases at V and 1 base at J, with 6 bases between. The CDR3: CASSIGGNYGYTF. CDR3 DNA: TGTGCCAGTAGTATCGGGGGTAACTATGGCTACACCTTC.

This CDR3 is CASSQDGRNDEQYF. The CDR3 bases are TGCGCCAGCAGCCAAGATGGGAGAAACGACGAGCAGTACTTC. The V call is TRBV4-1, the J call TRBJ2-7, with D maybe TRBD2 (5 bases). V gave up 0 bases and J gave up 5 bases, with 11 bases separating them. The germline gives CDR1 MGHRA, CDR2 YSYEKL. The CDR3 length is 14 residues.

The chain uses TRBV3-1 (or the pseudogene TRBV3-2) and TRBJ1-2; D is unresolved. The length of the CDR3 is 12 residues. Germline lookup yields CDR1 LGHDT and CDR2 YNNKEL (reference sequence). V gave up 4 bases and J gave up 8 bases, with 11 bases separating them. For the CDR3, the DNA is TGTGCCAGCAGCCCGATCAGAGGCGGCTACACCTTC. Its protein product is CASSPIRGGYTF.

The chain links TRBV28 to TRBJ1-4; maybe TRBD1 (5 bases). Trimming cost V 1 base and J 6 bases, with 15 bases left between them. The CDR3 contains 16 residues. CDR1 and CDR2 (germline): MDHEN, SYDVKM. The CDR3 nucleotides read TGTGCCAGCAGTTTATTGGCAGGGCAAAGGGATGAAAAACTGTTTTTT. It codes for CASSLLAGQRDEKLFF.

This clone was seen a few times. The chain has TRBV9 and TRBJ1-3; D is unclear. The CDR3 totals 15 residues. The germline V and J ends were trimmed by 0 bases and 2 bases, with 9 bases remaining between them. The germline CDR1 and CDR2 sequences are SGDLS and YYNGEE. The CDR3 DNA is TGTGCCAGCAGCGTAGGCGGGGTAGCTGGAAACACCATATATTTT. This gives the protein CASSVGGVAGNTIYF.

The chain links TRBV19 to TRBJ1-2; 10 bases match TRBD1. V was clipped by 4 bases and J by 6 bases; unmatched bases: 8. Germline loops: CDR1 LNHDA, CDR2 SQIVND (reference sequence). This CDR3 is 15 amino acids long. In DNA form, the CDR3 reads TGTGCCAGTAGTACCCCGGGACAGGGGAGCGATGGCTACACCTTC. It encodes CASSTPGQGSDGYTF.